This is a list of T cell receptor beta chains from one sample in a study of regulatory T cells in long-lasting Graves disease. TCRdb redid the calling of the multiplex PCR reads with MiXCR, one entry per CDR3 protein. The sample includes hundreds of thousands of distinct CDR3 sequences, about 13% seen only once; the top ten take roughly 9.7%. Separately, the same data were catalogued under a study of T cells in Graves' hyperthyroidism and ophthalmopathy.

The starting material was peripheral blood mononuclear cells (PBMCs), obtained at new diagnosis, from a patient treated with antithyroid drugs. Receptor source: a man in his thirties or forties with Graves disease. Both conserved end residues are part of each CDR3. D genes are given only for firm matches. Rows give clone size only sometimes, using once, few, many, or a class for an expanded clone.

length,D,size,V,J,CDR3,DNA
17,TRBD1,.,TRBV11-2,TRBJ2-3,CASSFRGTGIYTDTQYF,TGTGCCAGCAGCTTCAGGGGGACCGGGATATACACAGATACGCAGTATTTT
15,TRBD1,.,TRBV5-4,TRBJ1-2,CASSPLGTAQFGYTF,TGTGCCAGCAGCCCACTCGGGACAGCGCAGTTTGGCTACACCTTC
10,.,many,TRBV30,TRBJ2-7,CAGGLYEQYF,TGTGCCGGCGGACTCTACGAGCAGTACTTC
18,.,few,TRBV7-9,TRBJ2-6,CASRFRDSPLSGANVLTF,TGTGCCAGCAGGTTCCGGGACTCGCCCCTCTCTGGGGCCAACGTCCTGACTTTC
14,.,many,TRBV25-1,TRBJ2-1,CASSTWTVYNEQFF,TGTGCCAGCAGTACCTGGACAGTCTACAATGAGCAGTTCTTC
16,TRBD2,many,TRBV2,TRBJ2-3,CASTRDYSGSTDTQYF,TGTGCCAGCACCAGGGACTATAGCGGGAGCACAGATACGCAGTATTTT
16,TRBD1,.,TRBV20-1,TRBJ2-7,CSASVGGDRARYEQYF,TGCAGTGCTAGCGTAGGGGGGGACAGGGCGCGCTACGAGCAGTACTTC
14,.,.,TRBV20-1,TRBJ1-1,CSAAKGQMNTAAFF,TGCAGTGCTGCGAAAGGACAGATGAACACTGCAGCTTTCTTT
13,.,few,TRBV20-1,TRBJ1-3,CSARDLAGNTIYF,TGCAGTGCTAGAGATCTGGCTGGAAACACCATATATTTT
16,.,many,TRBV11-3,TRBJ2-1,CASSLKTPTGYNEQFF,TGTGCCAGCAGCCTAAAGACACCTACTGGTTACAATGAGCAGTTCTTC
15,.,.,TRBV25-1,TRBJ1-3,CASRDGASSGNTIYF,TGTGCCAGCCGGGACGGAGCCTCCTCTGGAAACACCATATATTTT
13,.,.,TRBV6-1,TRBJ2-1,CASQTNVGNEQFF,TGTGCCAGCCAGACTAATGTTGGCAATGAGCAGTTCTTC
13,TRBD2,many,TRBV10-1,TRBJ2-7,CASLNGRAGEQYF,TGCGCCAGTCTCAACGGGAGGGCCGGGGAGCAGTACTTC
15,.,many,TRBV2,TRBJ2-7,CASGPSAQGTYEQYF,TGTGCCAGCGGCCCCTCCGCCCAGGGTACCTACGAGCAGTACTTC
14,.,few,TRBV5-8,TRBJ1-1,CASSHPGANTEAFF,TGTGCCAGCAGCCACCCGGGGGCGAACACTGAAGCTTTCTTT
15,TRBD2,.,TRBV7-9,TRBJ2-5,CASSSQREMVETQYF,TGTGCCAGCAGCTCTCAGCGGGAGATGGTAGAGACCCAGTACTTC
15,TRBD1,many,TRBV18,TRBJ1-2,CASSPTTGGGYGYTF,TGTGCCAGCTCACCTACGACAGGGGGAGGCTATGGCTACACCTTC